Each of the 30 T cell receptor beta chains below was sequenced from the same sample in a study of cytomegalovirus exposure and HLA in healthy donors. With 60 Vbeta and 13 Jbeta primers, the PCR was carried out. Method: immunoSEQ multiplex PCR; TCRdb's copy keeps in-frame clones and lacks some. The table includes roughly 170,000 clones, almost 80% detected once. Material for sequencing was PBMCs. These receptor sequences come from a man between 25 and 39 years old in good health and CMV-seronegative.

The chain is built from TRBV6-6 and TRBJ1-1; tentatively, D is TRBD1 (5 bases). CDR3 size: 13 residues. Germline V gene lookup returns CDR1 MNHNY and CDR2 SVGAGI (reference sequence). With 2 bases removed from V and 8 bases from J, the gap between germline ends came to 12 bases. CDR3 nucleotide sequence: TGTGCCAGCAGTTACCCGGCGGACATGGAAGCTTTCTTT. As protein: CASSYPADMEAFF.

In this sample, this clone turned up once. The rearrangement joins TRBV2 to TRBJ2-7; TRBD1 matches at 7 bases. V lost 2 bases and J lost 2; bases outside the gene matches: 9. The CDR3 is made up of 16 amino acids. Germline-derived CDR1 and CDR2 are SNHLY and FYNNEI. In nucleotides, the CDR3 is TGTGCCAGCAGTGAACTGACAGGGCGTCGCCCCTACGAGCAGTACTTC. Its protein is CASSELTGRRPYEQYF.

The rearrangement links TRBV7-3 to TRBJ2-5; 8 nucleotides align to TRBD2. V shed 5 bases, J shed 2 bases, and the junction held 10 bases outside the gene matches. Germline CDR1 and CDR2: SGHTA and FQGTGA. The CDR3 runs to 16 residues. The DNA for the CDR3 is TGTGCCAGCAGCCCCCGTGGGCGGGGGGTTCAAGAGACCCAGTACTTC. This encodes CASSPRGRGVQETQYF.

V is TRBV10-3 and J is TRBJ1-2, with TRBD1 matching over 11 bases. V lost 5 bases to trimming and J lost 7 bases; unmatched junction nucleotides: 12. Germline CDR1 is ENHRY and CDR2 is SYGVKD. This CDR3 region has 16 residues. CDR3 nucleotides: TGTGCCATCAGTTCCCCCCCGGGACAGGGGGATGTTGGCTACACCTTC. As protein: CAISSPPGQGDVGYTF.

V gene TRBV7-2 combines with J gene TRBJ1-1; the D gene is possibly TRBD1 (5 bases). Germline V lookup: CDR1 SGHTA, CDR2 FQGNSA. Trimming pared 5 bases from V and 6 bases from J, leaving 16 bases between. The CDR3 covers 14 residues. In nucleotides, the CDR3 is TGTGCCAGCAGCCAAAATCGGGGGTGGCCTGAAGCTTTCTTT. It yields the protein CASSQNRGWPEAFF.

The chain uses TRBV4-3 and TRBJ2-3; maybe TRBD2 (6 bases). The V gene's germline CDR1 is LGHNA and CDR2 YSLEER. The CDR3 extends over 16 amino acids. The V and J ends lost 0 bases and 0 bases respectively, with 10 bases between them. CDR3 in DNA: TGCGCCAGCAGCCAAGAGGTGGGGGGTAGCACAGATACGCAGTATTTT. It specifies CASSQEVGGSTDTQYF.

The CDR3 DNA is TGTGCCAGCAGCCCGGCTCAGGGTTATGAGCAGTTCTTC. Amino acid sequence: CASSPAQGYEQFF. The gene calls are TRBV7-2 and TRBJ2-1; D may be TRBD1 (5 bases). The CDR3 spans 13 residues. Deletions cut 5 bases from V and 8 bases from J, with 13 bases between. CDR1 is SGHTA and CDR2 is FQGNSA in the germline V gene.

The rearrangement uses TRBV11-1 and TRBJ2-7; no reliable D call. The CDR3 consists of 15 residues. Germline-derived CDR1 and CDR2 are SGHAT and FQDESV (reference sequence). Trimming removed 0 bases from V and 3 bases from J, with 12 bases in between. In nucleotides, the CDR3 is TGTGCCAGCAGCTTAGCTGGATCAGCGTACTACGAGCAGTACTTC. This sequence encodes CASSLAGSAYYEQYF.

The gene calls are TRBV11-2 and TRBJ2-1; TRBD1 matches 7 bases. With V trimmed by 5 bases and J by 2 bases, 6 bases remained unmatched. The CDR3 totals 15 residues. CDR1 and CDR2 from the germline V gene are SGHAT and FQNNGV. The CDR3 nucleotides are TGTGCCAGCAGCCACCGGGACAGTCCCTACAATGAGCAGTTCTTC. Encoded protein: CASSHRDSPYNEQFF. The variable domain in full, completed from reference TRBV11-2 and TRBJ2-1, reads EAGVAQSPRYKIIEKRQSVAFWCNPISGHATLYWYQQILGQGPKLLIQFQNNGVVDDSQLPKDRFSAERLKGVDSTLKIQPAKLEDSAVYLCASSHRDSPYNEQFFGPGTRLTVL.

J is TRBJ1-5 and V is TRBV19, with D hard to call. Trimming left V 5 bases short and J 2 bases short, with 7 bases between. Germline-derived CDR1 and CDR2 are LNHDA and SQIVND (reference sequence). The CDR3 is 13 residues long. The CDR3 sequence is CASSSTGNQPQHF. The CDR3 coding sequence is TGTGCCAGTAGTTCCACAGGCAATCAGCCCCAGCATTTT.

V and J are TRBV5-5 and TRBJ2-7; D unresolved. The CDR3 consists of 13 residues. The V end lost 0 bases, the J end lost 2 bases, and 6 bases lay between the germline ends. CDR1 and CDR2 from the germline V gene are SGHKS and YYEKEE (reference sequence). For the CDR3, the DNA is TGTGCCAGCAGCTTGGGGCACGCCTACGAGCAGTACTTC. Amino acid sequence: CASSLGHAYEQYF.

The chain joins TRBV5-1 to TRBJ2-1, with 10 nucleotides matching TRBD2. With V trimmed by 4 bases and J by 2 bases, 6 bases remained unmatched. The CDR3 contains 16 residues. CDR1 is SGHRS and CDR2 is YFSETQ in the germline V gene. In DNA, the CDR3 is TGCGCCAGCAGCCCCGCTAGCGGGAGAACCTACAATGAGCAGTTCTTC. This codes for CASSPASGRTYNEQFF. Full variable domain (missing parts from reference TRBV5-1 and TRBJ2-1): KAGVTQTPRYLIKTRGQQVTLSCSPISGHRSVSWYQQTPGQGLQFLFEYFSETQRNKGNFPGRFSGRQFSNSRSEMNVSTLELGDSALYLCASSPASGRTYNEQFFGPGTRLTVL.

The V gene is TRBV18, the J gene TRBJ1-1; D gene ambiguous. V was shortened by 5 bases and J by 4 bases, with 14 bases between the two germline ends. The CDR3 contains 14 residues. Germline lookup yields CDR1 KGHSH and CDR2 LQKENI. The CDR3 sequence: CASSSIEGVTEAFF. Here the CDR3 DNA reads TGTGCCAGCTCATCCATCGAGGGTGTCACTGAAGCTTTCTTT.

DNA for the CDR3: TGTGCCAGAAGCTCGGATAAGGAGGTGTATATATACGAGCAGTACTTC. Translating it yields CARSSDKEVYIYEQYF. The V and J genes are TRBV5-3 and TRBJ2-7, with TRBD2 as a possible D gene (5 bases). TRBV5-3 belongs to the ORF category, with a function that is uncertain. The CDR3 is 16 residues long. V lost 3 bases to trimming and J lost 4 bases, with 20 bases between them.

This rearrangement joins TRBV9 to TRBJ2-3; 7 nucleotides align to TRBD1. The CDR3 contains 14 residues. The germline gives CDR1 SGDLS, CDR2 YYNGEE. Trimming took 0 bases from V and 4 from J; bases not matched to a gene: 2. The CDR3 nucleotides read TGTGCCAGCAGCGTAGTTCAGGGGGCAGATACGCAGTATTTT. Protein: CASSVVQGADTQYF.

This chain links TRBV5-6 with TRBJ2-5, with 8 bases aligning to TRBD2. The CDR3 runs 18 residues. Trimming took 3 bases from V and 5 from J; bases not matched to a gene: 18. Germline V gene lookup returns CDR1 SGHDT and CDR2 YYEEEE. The CDR3 bases are TGTGCCAGCAGCTCAGTAACCGGGACTAGTCCAAACTCGGAGACCCAGTACTTC. It yields the protein CASSSVTGTSPNSETQYF.

J is TRBJ1-6 and V is TRBV15, with 10 bases matching TRBD1. This CDR3 comprises 17 residues. The V gene end was trimmed by 5 bases and the J gene end by 0 bases; junction bases not matched to a gene: 4. Germline V gives CDR1 LNHNV, CDR2 YYDKDF (reference sequence). The CDR3 nucleotides read TGTGCCACCAGCCGGGACAGGGGAAGCTCCTATAATTCACCCCTCCACTTT. Its translation is CATSRDRGSSYNSPLHF.

The chain links TRBV18 to TRBJ2-7; possibly TRBD2 for D (5 bases). The CDR3 totals 18 residues. V gave up 0 bases and J gave up 7 bases, with 25 bases separating them. CDR1 and CDR2 from the germline V gene are KGHSH and LQKENI. The DNA of the CDR3 is TGTGCCAGCTCACCACCTACTACTTCCGGACTTGTCGGTATGGAGCAGTACTTC. Its protein is CASSPPTTSGLVGMEQYF. Full variable domain (remainder filled in from reference TRBV18 and TRBJ2-7): NAGVMQNPRHLVRRRGQEARLRCSPMKGHSHVYWYRQLPEEGLKFMVYLQKENIIDESGMPKERFSAEFPKEGPSILRIQQVVRGDSAAYFCASSPPTTSGLVGMEQYFGPGTRLTVT.

V is TRBV7-3 and J is TRBJ2-7; 11 bases match TRBD1. In germline, CDR1 is SGHTA, CDR2 FQGTGA. The CDR3 totals 15 residues. J gave up 3 bases and V 5 bases, and 6 bases lay outside the gene matches. CDR3 nucleotide sequence: TGTGCCAGCAGCCACTCCGGGACAGGGGGCTACGAGCAGTACTTC. It specifies CASSHSGTGGYEQYF. The full variable domain, its missing parts supplied by reference TRBV7-3 and TRBJ2-7, is GAGVSQTPSNKVTEKGKYVELRCDPISGHTALYWYRQSLGQGPEFLIYFQGTGAADDSGLPNDRFFAVRPEGSVSTLKIQRTERGDSAVYLCASSHSGTGGYEQYFGPGTRLTVT.

V gene TRBV7-9 combines with J gene TRBJ1-4; 9 bases are shared with TRBD1. Losses at the gene ends were 5 bases for V and 5 bases for J; bases not matched to a gene: 9. The CDR3 runs to 16 residues. Per the germline V gene, CDR1 is SEHNR and CDR2 is FQNEAQ (reference sequence). In DNA, the CDR3 is TGTGCCAGCAGCCCCCCTGACAGGGGGAAAAATGAAAAACTGTTTTTT. It is translated as CASSPPDRGKNEKLFF.

This clone was seen only once. This sequence joins TRBV15 and TRBJ2-7; D unresolved. Deletions cut 6 bases from V and 3 bases from J, with 12 bases between. This CDR3 is 13 amino acids long. Germline CDR1 is LNHNV and CDR2 is YYDKDF (reference sequence). CDR3 sequence reads: CATRLAPGYEQYF. For the CDR3, the DNA is TGTGCCACCAGACTCGCCCCGGGCTACGAGCAGTACTTC. Full variable domain (rest looked up from reference TRBV15 and TRBJ2-7): DAMVIQNPRYQVTQFGKPVTLSCSQTLNHNVMYWYQQKSSQAPKLLFHYYDKDFNNEADTPDNFQSRRPNTSFCFLDIRSPGLGDTAMYLCATRLAPGYEQYFGPGTRLTVT.

The chain has TRBV7-2 and TRBJ1-3; D uncertain. The germline gives CDR1 SGHTA, CDR2 FQGNSA. The length of the CDR3 is 11 residues. V was cut by 5 bases and J by 8 bases, with 7 bases left in between. The CDR3 is CASSPGYTIYF. The CDR3 coding sequence is TGTGCCAGCAGCCCCGGGTACACCATATATTTT.

The chain employs TRBV28 and TRBJ1-3, with D uncertain. Trimming left V 11 bases short and J 3 bases short, with 8 bases between. The germline V gene has CDR1 MDHEN and CDR2 SYDVKM. This CDR3 region has 11 residues. This chain's CDR3 is CASTYGNTIYF. In DNA, the CDR3 is TGTGCCTCCACCTATGGAAACACCATATATTTT.

This sequence joins TRBV6-1 and TRBJ1-5; no definite D call. CDR3 length: 16 amino acids. Germline loops: CDR1 MNHNS, CDR2 SASEGT. The V end was cut by 2 bases, the J end by 4 bases, with 15 bases between. CDR3 bases: TGTGCCAGCAGTGAATGGGGAGGGCCCCTAAATCAGCCCCAGCATTTT. This translates into CASSEWGGPLNQPQHF.

This chain uses TRBV4-1 with TRBJ1-2; no reliable D call. CDR1 is MGHRA and CDR2 is YSYEKL in the germline V gene. V lost 5 bases and J 4 bases, leaving 14 bases between the germline ends. The CDR3 is made up of 14 amino acids. CDR3 region: CASSSTENPYGYTF. The CDR3 DNA sequence: TGCGCCAGCAGCTCGACGGAGAATCCCTATGGCTACACCTTC.

This chain links TRBV6-5 with TRBJ1-2; 7 bases align to TRBD1. Losses at the gene ends were 2 bases for V and 2 bases for J; bases not matched to a gene: 2. The V gene's germline CDR1 is MNHEY and CDR2 SVGAGI. This CDR3 spans 14 amino acids. CDR3 region: CASSYNRGNYGYTF. CDR3 nucleotide sequence: TGTGCCAGCAGTTACAACAGGGGCAACTATGGCTACACCTTC.

A note on this clone: Likely a read error: the CDR3 ends without its conserved phenylalanine or tryptophan. The V gene is TRBV30, the J gene TRBJ1-2; possibly TRBD1 for D (6 bases). The CDR3 is made up of 13 amino acids. Germline loops: CDR1 GTSNPN, CDR2 SVGIG (reference sequence). Trimming cost V 0 bases and J 4 bases, with 9 bases left between them. Here the CDR3 DNA reads TGTGCCTGGAGTGTGGGGGACACCTATGGCTACACCCTC. Its translation: CAWSVGDTYGYTL.

The chain links TRBV28 to TRBJ1-5; D might be TRBD1 (6 bases). Germline lookup yields CDR1 MDHEN and CDR2 SYDVKM. The CDR3 is 12 amino acids. Trimming stripped 5 bases from V and 6 bases from J, with 8 bases between. The CDR3 DNA is TGTGCCAGCAGTACAGGGTCTCAGCCCCAGCATTTT. Translating it yields CASSTGSQPQHF.

The J gene is TRBJ2-5, the V gene TRBV4-3; D remains ambiguous. The J call is doubtful: the DNA matches TRBJ2-7 better. The CDR3 is 15 residues long. The germline gives CDR1 LGHNA, CDR2 YSLEER. CDR3: CASSQEPRKNYEQYF. The CDR3 DNA is TGCGCCAGCAGCCAAGAGCCCCGAAAAAACTACGAGCAGTACTTC.

The chain is built from TRBV25-1 and TRBJ2-1; 7 positions match TRBD1. CDR1 and CDR2 from the germline V gene are MGHDK and SYGVNS. V shed 3 bases and J 3 bases; nucleotides not matched to a gene: 14. CDR3 size: 18 residues. CDR3: CASSDIGAGGSLYNEQFF. In DNA, the CDR3 is TGTGCCAGCAGTGATATCGGGGCAGGGGGTTCCCTCTACAATGAGCAGTTCTTC.